The rows below give T cell receptor beta chains drawn from one sample of a study of blood T cell repertoires in COVID-19. Data came from immunoSEQ multiplex PCR; TCRdb stores just in-frame clones and leaves some out. Here the sample spans fewer than 350,000 clones, 88% being singletons. The material sequenced was PBMCs or T cells enriched from blood (not recorded which). These receptors all stem from a woman aged 55-70 years in a cohort exposed to, infected with or recovered from COVID-19 (not recorded which). Each CDR3 is given with its conserved first and last residue. D genes are given only for firm matches. The listing skips clone size in some rows; elsewhere it reads once, few, many or a size class.

V	J	size	D	DNA	CDR3
TRBV19	TRBJ1-5	.	TRBD1	TGTGCCAGTAGTACTCCCGGGACAGATCATCAGCCCCAGCATTTT	CASSTPGTDHQPQHF
TRBV13	TRBJ1-3	.	.	TGTGCCAGCAGCTTCCGGGGCCGCGACAGGAGCTCTGGAAACACCATATATTTT	CASSFRGRDRSSGNTIYF
TRBV9	TRBJ2-7	.	TRBD2	TGTGCCAGCAGCGGGACGGGGGGGCAGGTCCAGTACTTC	CASSGTGGQVQYF
TRBV7-8	TRBJ2-5	.	.	TGTGCCAGCAGCTTAGAAGGTAGCGGAGGAGGGGAGACCCAGTACTTC	CASSLEGSGGGETQYF
TRBV11-2	TRBJ2-7	few	.	TGTGCCAGCAGCTTAGGCGCGAGCTCCTACGAGCAGTACTTC	CASSLGASSYEQYF
TRBV29-1	TRBJ2-7	.	.	TGCAGCGTCCGAGGACTGACCTACGAGCAGTACTTC	CSVRGLTYEQYF
TRBV19	TRBJ2-1	.	TRBD2	TGTGCCAGTAGTATCCCCCCGGGAGGGGCCCTCTCCTACAATGAGCAGTTCTTC	CASSIPPGGALSYNEQFF
TRBV27	TRBJ1-5	.	.	TGTGCCAGCAGTTTAGTTCCGAGTGGCAATCAGCCCCAGCATTTT	CASSLVPSGNQPQHF
TRBV5-6	TRBJ1-2	few	.	TGTGCCAGCAGCTTGGGACTGAGGATCGGGGGCTACACCTTC	CASSLGLRIGGYTF
TRBV10-2	TRBJ2-2	.	TRBD2	TGCGCCGGGTCAATAGCGGGACGGACCGGGGAGCTGTTTTTT	CAGSIAGRTGELFF
TRBV24-1	TRBJ2-5	.	TRBD1	TGTGCCACCAGTGACAGGACAGGGGGCGGTCAAGAGACCCAGTACTTC	CATSDRTGGGQETQYF
TRBV18	TRBJ2-5	.	.	TGTGCCAGCTCACCAGGGGGGAAGGAGACCCAGTACTTC	CASSPGGKETQYF
TRBV18	TRBJ2-7	.	TRBD1	TGTGCCAGCTCACTGACAGGGGGCAACTACGAGCAGTACTTC	CASSLTGGNYEQYF
TRBV13	TRBJ1-3	.	.	TGTGCCAGCAGCTACAGAGTCTCTGGAAACACCATATATTTT	CASSYRVSGNTIYF
TRBV13	TRBJ2-1	.	TRBD1	TGTGCCAGCAGCTCGCGGGACAGGGAAGGTGAGCAGTTCTTC	CASSSRDREGEQFF
TRBV30	TRBJ1-1	.	.	TGTGCCTGGAGTGTTATTTACAGTTCAAACACTGAAGCTTTCTTT	CAWSVIYSSNTEAFF
TRBV5-6	TRBJ2-5	.	TRBD2	TGTGCCAGCAGCTTGACCGGGACTAGCGGGAGTCTAACCCAGTACTTC	CASSLTGTSGSLTQYF
TRBV10-3	TRBJ2-1	once	TRBD2	TGTGCCATCAGTGACCGACTAGCGGGAGCGTCTGACAATGAGCAGTTCTTC	CAISDRLAGASDNEQFF
TRBV5-1	TRBJ2-7	once	TRBD1	TGCGCCAGCAGCGGAACGGAGAGGATCCCACAGGGGTGGGAGCAGTACTTC	CASSGTERIPQGWEQYF
TRBV16	TRBJ2-1	once	TRBD2	TGTGCCAGCAGCCACTCTAGCGGGAGTAAAAACAATGAGCAGTTCTTC	CASSHSSGSKNNEQFF
TRBV7-4	TRBJ2-7	.	.	TGTGCCAGCAGCTTAGTTCCAACGGGGGAGCGCTCCTACGAGCAGTACTTC	CASSLVPTGERSYEQYF
TRBV28	TRBJ1-5	.	.	TGTGCCAGCACCGTATCTTCCTTCCTCAATCAGCCCCAGCATTTT	CASTVSSFLNQPQHF
TRBV5-4	TRBJ2-7	.	.	TGTGCCAGCAGCTCCAGGCTAGGGGGGGGGTACGAGCAGTACTTC	CASSSRLGGGYEQYF
TRBV29-1	TRBJ1-1	.	TRBD1	TGCAGCGTACAGGGGGACACTGAAGCTTTCTTT	CSVQGDTEAFF
TRBV2	TRBJ2-1	.	TRBD2	TGTGCCAGCGTCCTAGCGGGGCCTAATGAGCAGTTCTTC	CASVLAGPNEQFF
TRBV28	TRBJ1-2	few	.	TGTGCCAGCAGCCTCCCCTATTTGGGCTACACCTTC	CASSLPYLGYTF
TRBV9	TRBJ1-1	.	TRBD1	TGTGCCAGCAGCGTAGGGACAGGAACTGAAGCTTTCTTT	CASSVGTGTEAFF
TRBV28	TRBJ2-7	.	.	TGTGCCAGCAGTTCAAGTTCCGTCGGGTCTATTTACGAGCAGTACTTC	CASSSSSVGSIYEQYF
TRBV7-3	TRBJ2-1	.	.	TGTGCCAGCAGCTTAACCCACTACAATGAGCAGTTCTTC	CASSLTHYNEQFF
TRBV2	TRBJ2-2	.	.	TGTGCCAGCCGGACCCGGGACACAGTAACCACCGGGGAGCTGTTTTTT	CASRTRDTVTTGELFF
TRBV6-4	TRBJ2-7	.	.	TGTGCCAGCAGTGACTCGAAGGGGTGCGGGGTTCCTTACGAGCAGTACTTC	CASSDSKGCGVPYEQYF
TRBV29-1	TRBJ2-3	.	.	TGCAGCGTTGACAGAGGGAGCGGATCCACAGATACGCAGTATTTT	CSVDRGSGSTDTQYF
TRBV6-1	TRBJ2-5	.	TRBD2	TGTGCCAGCAGTGAAACAGGAGCGGGAGTGAGAAAGACCCAGTACTTC	CASSETGAGVRKTQYF